Below, 14 T cell receptor beta chains from the same sample are listed, as sequenced in a study of T cell changes during pregnancy in multiple sclerosis. The method was immunoSEQ multiplex PCR; TCRdb's version includes in-frame clones alone and lacks a portion of them. The sample holds some 59,000 clones, roughly 87% seen once. The starting material was peripheral blood, obtained in the first trimester of pregnancy. All receptors derive from a female donor with multiple sclerosis, enrolled in a pregnancy study.

The chain recombines TRBV5-5 with TRBJ1-4; tentative D call: TRBD1 (5 bases). The CDR3 covers 17 residues. Germline V gene lookup returns CDR1 SGHKS and CDR2 YYEKEE (reference sequence). The V end lost 0 bases, the J end lost 4 bases, and 16 bases lay between the germline ends. The CDR3 DNA follows: TGTGCCAGCAGCTTGGCTCCCACACGGGGGTTTAATGAAAAACTGTTTTTT. The encoded protein is CASSLAPTRGFNEKLFF.

V is TRBV6-1 and J is TRBJ2-7, with 8 bases fitting TRBD1. Germline trimming cut 3 bases from V and 2 bases from J; bases unmatched to any gene: 6. This CDR3 is built from 15 residues. The germline gives CDR1 MNHNS, CDR2 SASEGT. The CDR3 loop is CASSEVPTGAYEQYF. The CDR3 DNA follows: TGTGCCAGCAGTGAGGTTCCGACAGGGGCCTACGAGCAGTACTTC.

This clone was counted a single time. This rearrangement joins TRBV30 to TRBJ2-5; 9 nucleotides agree with TRBD1. Germline CDR1 is GTSNPN and CDR2 is SVGIG (reference sequence). This CDR3 spans 14 amino acids. The V and J ends lost 2 bases and 4 bases, in that order; junction bases with no gene match: 5. This chain's CDR3 is CAWSPGQGTETQYF. CDR3 DNA sequence: TGTGCCTGGAGTCCGGGACAGGGAACAGAGACCCAGTACTTC.

This chain joins TRBV5-1 and TRBJ2-7, with 7 bases matching TRBD2. Germline V lookup: CDR1 SGHRS, CDR2 YFSETQ. With V trimmed by 1 base and J by 3 bases, 10 bases remained unmatched. This CDR3 spans 16 amino acids. The CDR3 DNA is TGCGCCAGCAGCTTGTCCGGGGCTAGCGGACACTACGAGCAGTACTTC. It specifies CASSLSGASGHYEQYF.

The chain joins TRBV15 to TRBJ2-3; tentatively, D is TRBD2 (7 bases). V lost 2 bases, J lost 2 bases, and 17 bases lay in between. This CDR3 has 17 residues. In germline, CDR1 is LNHNV, CDR2 YYDKDF (reference sequence). CDR3 nucleotides: TGTGCCACCAGCAGACCGGTAGGCGGGGGCATCACAGATACGCAGTATTTT. Protein sequence: CATSRPVGGGITDTQYF.

This clone was detected a few times. The J gene is TRBJ1-5, the V gene TRBV7-8; D perhaps matches TRBD1 (5 bases). The V gene's germline CDR1 is SGHVS and CDR2 FQNEAQ. V lost 5 bases, J lost 3 bases, and 17 bases lay in between. The CDR3 contains 16 residues. This chain's CDR3 is CASSHRRGQANQPQHF. The CDR3 nucleotides are TGTGCCAGCAGCCACCGAAGGGGTCAAGCCAATCAGCCCCAGCATTTT. The full variable domain, completed using reference TRBV7-8 and TRBJ1-5, is GAGVSQSPRYKVAKRGQDVALRCDPISGHVSLFWYQQALGQGPEFLTYFQNEAQLDKSGLPSDRFFAERPEGSVSTLKIQRTQQEDSAVYLCASSHRRGQANQPQHFGDGTRLSIL.

V usage is TRBV19 and J usage is TRBJ1-2, with TRBD1 identical over 8 bases. The ends lost 5 bases at V and 8 bases at J; junction bases unmatched: 7. Germline V lookup: CDR1 LNHDA, CDR2 SQIVND (reference sequence). CDR3 size: 13 residues. CDR3 nucleotide sequence: TGTGCCAGTAGTGGGGACAGGCCCCGCGGCTACACCTTC. It specifies CASSGDRPRGYTF.

The rearrangement links TRBV29-1 to TRBJ2-5; 15 nucleotides line up with TRBD2. Per germline, CDR1 SQVTM and CDR2 ANQGSEA. After removal of 8 bases from V and 1 base from J, the junction contained 2 bases not matched to a gene. The CDR3 sequence is 14 residues long. For the CDR3, the DNA is TGCAGCTTGGGACTAGCGGGGGGCCAAGAGACCCAGTACTTC. It encodes CSLGLAGGQETQYF.

The chain joins TRBV18 to TRBJ1-4; D gene uncertain. Between the trimmed V and J ends, which lost 2 bases and 4 bases, there was a span of 8 bases. Per germline, CDR1 KGHSH and CDR2 LQKENI. CDR3 length: 14 residues. The CDR3 reads CASSPGSLNEKLFF. The CDR3 coding sequence is TGTGCCAGCTCACCAGGGAGTCTTAATGAAAAACTGTTTTTT.

The chain carries TRBV6-1 and TRBJ2-7, with a possible D match to TRBD1 (5 bases). Trimming cost V 0 bases and J 4 bases, with 16 bases left between them. The CDR3 runs 16 residues. Looked up from germline, CDR1 is MNHNS and CDR2 is SASEGT. CDR3 bases: TGTGCCAGCAGTGAAGCGTCGGGCAGGGTGGGATACGAGCAGTACTTC. Translation gives CASSEASGRVGYEQYF.

The chain employs TRBV9 and TRBJ2-1, with 7 bases lining up with TRBD2. The junction had 4 bases not matched to a gene; V was cut back by 0 bases and J by 7 bases. This CDR3 spans 14 amino acids. Germline CDR1 and CDR2: SGDLS and YYNGEE. The DNA of the CDR3 is TGTGCCAGCAGCGTAGCTGGGGGGGGAAATGAGCAGTTCTTC. The encoded protein is CASSVAGGGNEQFF.

The chain recombines TRBV19 with TRBJ2-2; 8 bases fit TRBD1. The J segment lost 4 bases and the V segment lost 4 bases, leaving 5 bases of the junction unmatched. The CDR3 contains 15 residues. Germline lookup yields CDR1 LNHDA and CDR2 SQIVND (reference sequence). The CDR3 region has the DNA TGTGCCAGTAGTAGTCCAGGGGGCATCACCGGGGAGCTGTTTTTT. Protein sequence: CASSSPGGITGELFF.

This clone was observed once. This chain joins TRBV7-2 and TRBJ2-2; D possibly corresponds to TRBD1 (5 bases). The CDR3 is 14 amino acids. Trimming stripped 1 base from V and 7 bases from J, with 10 bases between. Germline V gene lookup returns CDR1 SGHTA and CDR2 FQGNSA. The CDR3 DNA reads as TGTGCCAGCAGCTTAGTGGGGCTCGGCGGGGAGCTGTTTTTT. Translation gives CASSLVGLGGELFF.

J is TRBJ2-3 and V is TRBV4-1; possible D gene TRBD2, 6 bases. Germline V lookup: CDR1 MGHRA, CDR2 YSYEKL. Trimming took off 1 base at V and 1 base at J, with 15 bases between the two ends. CDR3 length equals 17 residues. CDR3 amino acids: CASSQGVVRDGTDTQYF. DNA of the CDR3: TGCGCCAGCAGCCAAGGGGTAGTGCGGGATGGCACAGATACGCAGTATTTT.